This TCR beta chain was obtained from a study of CD8 T cells in Susac syndrome. This CDR3 region has 16 residues. V lost 4 bases, J lost 7 bases, and 9 bases stayed unmatched. Per the germline V gene, CDR1 is SGDLS and CDR2 is YYNGEE. With random hexamers, roughly 0.45 to 1 ug RNA was reverse transcribed. MiXCR was run by TCRdb on the immunoSEQ multiplex PCR reads, yielding one entry per CDR3 protein. This sample has over 300,000 distinct CDR3 sequences, with around 90% found just once. Sequencing targeted TCR beta in blood CD8+ and CD4+ T cells. The sequenced material came from CD4+ T cells from PBMCs. The chain joins TRBV9 to TRBJ2-1; 12 positions match TRBD2. The sequence derives from a human donor with multiple sclerosis. CDR3 coding DNA: TGTGCCAGCAGCCCGAAGACTAGCGGGAGTAAAAATGAGCAGTTCTTC. This encodes CASSPKTSGSKNEQFF.